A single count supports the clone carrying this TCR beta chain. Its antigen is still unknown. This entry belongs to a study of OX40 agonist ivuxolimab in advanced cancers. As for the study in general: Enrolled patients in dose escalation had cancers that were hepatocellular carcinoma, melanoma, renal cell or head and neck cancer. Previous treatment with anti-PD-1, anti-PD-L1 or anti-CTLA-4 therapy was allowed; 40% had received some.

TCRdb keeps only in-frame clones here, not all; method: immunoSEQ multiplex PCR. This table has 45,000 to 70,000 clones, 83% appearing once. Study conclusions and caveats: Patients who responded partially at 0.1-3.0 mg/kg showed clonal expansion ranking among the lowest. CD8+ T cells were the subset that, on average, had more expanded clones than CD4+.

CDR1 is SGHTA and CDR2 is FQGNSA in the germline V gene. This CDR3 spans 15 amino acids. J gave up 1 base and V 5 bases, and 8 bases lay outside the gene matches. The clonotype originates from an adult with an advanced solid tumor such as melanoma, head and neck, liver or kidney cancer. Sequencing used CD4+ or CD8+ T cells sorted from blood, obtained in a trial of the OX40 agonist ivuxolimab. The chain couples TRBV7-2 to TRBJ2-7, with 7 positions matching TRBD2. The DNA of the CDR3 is TGTGCCAGCAGCCCAGCGGGAATGATATCCTACGAGCAGTACTTC. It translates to CASSPAGMISYEQYF.